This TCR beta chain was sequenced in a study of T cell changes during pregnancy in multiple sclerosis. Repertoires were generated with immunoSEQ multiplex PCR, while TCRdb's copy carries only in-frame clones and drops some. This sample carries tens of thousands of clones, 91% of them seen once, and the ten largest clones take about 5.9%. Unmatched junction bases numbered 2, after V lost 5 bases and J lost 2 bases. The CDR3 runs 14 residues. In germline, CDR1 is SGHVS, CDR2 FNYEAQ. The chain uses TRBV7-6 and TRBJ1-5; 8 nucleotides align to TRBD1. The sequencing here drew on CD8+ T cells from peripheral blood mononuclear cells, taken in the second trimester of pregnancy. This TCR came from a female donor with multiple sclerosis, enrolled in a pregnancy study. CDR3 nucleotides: TGTGCCAGCAGCCAGGACAGGGGCAATCAGCCCCAGCATTTT. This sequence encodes CASSQDRGNQPQHF.